The TCR beta chain described here comes from a study of blood T cells in healthy people across ages. The study's findings and limits: While age rose, TCR beta diversity per million T cells dropped in a roughly linear way. CMV status of donors was unknown, possibly confounding expanded clonotype changes.

As regards this clonotype: As yet, its antigen is unknown.

V shed 6 bases and J shed 8 bases, with 14 bases lying between them. The CDR3 extends over 13 amino acids. PCR was performed a second time for about 7 to 11 cycles using a sample-barcoded 5' primer and a J-beta primer mix. Tags on each cDNA molecule came from a template-switch adaptor with 12 random nucleotides. TCRdb passed the 5' RACE reads through MiXCR, listing each CDR3 protein once. The data contain about 1,500,000 distinct CDR3 sequences, 28% of them singletons. Sequences were obtained from blood. This clonotype was obtained from a woman under 40 in good health. The chain employs TRBV12-3 or TRBV12-4 and TRBJ2-1; D is possibly TRBD1 (6 bases). In nucleotides, the CDR3 is TGTGCCAGCAGCCGTGACAGGTGGGATGAGCAGTTCTTC. Its protein product is CASSRDRWDEQFF.